The 19 T cell receptor beta chains in this list originate from one sample, sequenced in a study of cytomegalovirus exposure and HLA in healthy donors (TCRdb year 2017). Library prep was done by the immunoSEQ multiplex PCR assay. A mixture of 60 forward primers for TCR Vbeta segments and 13 reverse primers for TCR Jbeta segments was used in the multiplex PCR. This is the immuneACCESS table as TCRdb keeps it, with only in-frame sequences that have V and J called. A part of the clones is gone; compared with another copy, unresolved V genes explain less than half, and the rest is unexplained. This sample is represented by about 130,000 clones; roughly 80% of them were singletons. The top ten clones comprise approximately 4% of the sample. Sequenced material: PBMCs. All receptors derive from a woman aged 40-49 years in good health and CMV-seronegative.

The sample holds one count of this clone. This chain uses TRBV18 with TRBJ2-7; TRBD1 might be the D (5 bases). This CDR3 contains 13 residues. The V gene lost 5 bases and the J gene lost 2 bases, with 10 bases spanning the gap. CDR1 KGHSH and CDR2 LQKENI come from the germline V gene. In DNA form, the CDR3 reads TGTGCCAGCTCAACAGACAGAACCTACGAGCAGTACTTC. Amino acid sequence: CASSTDRTYEQYF.

This clone was found a few times. The CDR3 loop reads CASSEASPSYEQYF. The CDR3 nucleotides are TGTGCCAGCAGTGAAGCGTCTCCCTCCTACGAGCAGTACTTC. The genes are TRBV14 and TRBJ2-7, with D uncertain. Germline loops: CDR1 SGHDN, CDR2 FVKESK. V lost 6 bases to trimming and J lost 0 bases, with 12 bases between them. This CDR3 has 14 residues.

The CDR3 loop is CASSSDRGRRDYGYTF. In DNA, the CDR3 is TGCGCCAGCAGCTCTGACAGGGGTCGAAGAGACTATGGCTACACCTTC. This rearrangement joins TRBV5-1 to TRBJ1-2; TRBD1 matches at 8 bases. In germline, CDR1 is SGHRS, CDR2 YFSETQ. CDR3 size: 16 residues. Germline trimming cut 3 bases from V and 3 bases from J; bases unmatched to any gene: 10.

This sequence joins TRBV4-2 and TRBJ2-3; 8 nucleotides agree with TRBD2. V shed 1 base and J 5 bases; nucleotides not matched to a gene: 2. The germline V gene encodes CDR1 LGHNA and CDR2 YNFKEQ. The length of the CDR3 is 14 residues. In nucleotides, the CDR3 is TGTGCCAGCAGCCAAGGGCTAGCGGGAGATACGCAGTATTTT. This sequence encodes CASSQGLAGDTQYF.

V gene TRBV28 combines with J gene TRBJ2-7, with TRBD1 as a possible D gene (6 bases). The V end was cut by 9 bases, the J end by 4 bases, with 16 bases between. CDR1 is MDHEN and CDR2 is SYDVKM in the germline V gene. This CDR3 contains 13 residues. The CDR3: CASLEARGYEQYF. CDR3 DNA sequence: TGTGCCAGTCTGGAGGCCAGGGGATACGAGCAGTACTTC.

The chain couples TRBV15 to TRBJ1-5; 8 bases fit TRBD1. The CDR3 runs 15 residues. CDR1 and CDR2 (germline): LNHNV, YYDKDF (reference sequence). Trimming cost V 3 bases and J 7 bases; bases outside gene matches: 8. The CDR3: CATSRAQGAEQPQHF. CDR3 DNA: TGTGCCACCAGCAGGGCCCAGGGGGCGGAACAGCCCCAGCATTTT.

The chain couples TRBV2 to TRBJ2-7; 7 bases map to TRBD2. The CDR3 extends over 16 amino acids. V was clipped by 7 bases and J by 0 bases; unmatched bases: 12. In germline, CDR1 is SNHLY, CDR2 FYNNEI. CDR3 in amino acids: CASTDWLAVSSYEQYF. The CDR3 DNA is TGTGCCAGCACCGACTGGCTAGCGGTCAGCTCCTACGAGCAGTACTTC.

This clone has a single count. The J gene is TRBJ2-3, the V gene TRBV4-3; TRBD2 aligns across 7 bases. V was clipped by 3 bases and J by 3 bases; unmatched bases: 3. There are 14 residues in the CDR3. Germline V gene sequence: CDR1 LGHNA, CDR2 YSLEER. CDR3 sequence reads: CASSQDGRTDTQYF. DNA for the CDR3: TGCGCCAGCAGCCAGGACGGGAGGACAGATACGCAGTATTTT.

This chain connects TRBV13 to TRBJ2-5; no clear D gene. The germline gives CDR1 PRHDT, CDR2 FYEKMQ (reference sequence). This CDR3 has 12 residues. Trimming took off 1 base at V and 4 bases at J, with 4 bases between the two ends. CDR3 nucleotides: TGTGCCAGCAGCTTAGCGGGAGAGACCCAGTACTTC. Protein product: CASSLAGETQYF.

The rearrangement uses TRBV11-2 and TRBJ1-3; D gene unclear. V dropped 4 bases and J dropped 0 bases, with 7 bases sitting between them. The CDR3 is made up of 14 amino acids. Germline V gene sequence: CDR1 SGHAT, CDR2 FQNNGV. CDR3 sequence reads: CASSSGSSGNTIYF. For the CDR3, the DNA is TGTGCCAGCAGCTCGGGGAGCTCTGGAAACACCATATATTTT.

The gene calls are TRBV4-1 and TRBJ1-4, with D tentatively TRBD1 (5 bases). The germline gives CDR1 MGHRA, CDR2 YSYEKL. V was shortened by 1 base and J by 4 bases, with 16 bases between the two germline ends. The CDR3 covers 17 residues. The CDR3 sequence: CASSQGGRTGLNEKLFF. The DNA of the CDR3 is TGCGCCAGCAGCCAAGGGGGGAGGACTGGCCTTAATGAAAAACTGTTTTTT.

The chain employs TRBV5-1 and TRBJ1-1, with D possibly being TRBD1 (6 bases). V was clipped by 4 bases and J by 0 bases, with 16 bases between them. The CDR3 totals 16 residues. Germline assignment: CDR1 SGHRS and CDR2 YFSETQ. The CDR3 DNA sequence: TGCGCCAGCAGCGGGGGCGCAGGGGTCCTGAACACTGAAGCTTTCTTT. Its translation: CASSGGAGVLNTEAFF.

The gene calls are TRBV5-6 and TRBJ2-7, with 8 nucleotides matching TRBD2. In germline, CDR1 is SGHDT, CDR2 YYEEEE. CDR3 length equals 14 residues. The V and J ends lost 2 bases and 6 bases, in that order; junction bases with no gene match: 7. The CDR3 DNA is TGTGCCAGCAGCTTCGGCGGGGGGTCGGCCGAGCAGTACTTC. This gives the protein CASSFGGGSAEQYF.

The V call is TRBV4-1, the J call TRBJ2-5; D is uncertain. The DNA end is more similar to TRBJ2-7, so the J call may be wrong. Germline assignment: CDR1 MGHRA and CDR2 YSYEKL. The CDR3 covers 15 residues. CDR3 coding DNA: TGCGCCAGCAGCCAAAGACTTCTACCCTCCTACGAGCAGTACTTC. Its translation is CASSQRLLPSYEQYF.

The J gene is TRBJ2-5, the V gene TRBV29-1, with a possible D match to TRBD2 (5 bases). The germline gives CDR1 SQVTM, CDR2 ANQGSEA. The CDR3 totals 15 residues. V dropped 4 bases and J dropped 3 bases, with 18 bases sitting between them. The CDR3 loop is CSVAQAVYPEETQYF. As DNA, the CDR3 is TGCAGCGTTGCTCAAGCGGTGTACCCCGAAGAGACCCAGTACTTC.

V usage is TRBV5-6 and J usage is TRBJ2-3; D is undetermined. CDR3 length: 11 residues. V lost 6 bases, J lost 6 bases, and 8 bases lay in between. Germline assignment: CDR1 SGHDT and CDR2 YYEEEE. The CDR3 DNA follows: TGTGCCAGCAATACGGAGGATACGCAGTATTTT. Its protein is CASNTEDTQYF.

The genes are TRBV19 and TRBJ2-7; the D is unclear. The CDR3 sequence is 14 residues long. V lost 5 bases and J 1 base, leaving 12 bases between the germline ends. Germline lookup yields CDR1 LNHDA and CDR2 SQIVND (reference sequence). The CDR3 loop is CASSSTAKSYEQYF. Written as DNA, the CDR3 is TGTGCCAGTAGTTCAACAGCAAAATCCTACGAGCAGTACTTC. The whole variable domain, remainder taken from reference TRBV19 and TRBJ2-7, is DGGITQSPKYLFRKEGQNVTLSCEQNLNHDAMYWYRQDPGQGLRLIYYSQIVNDFQKGDIAEGYSVSREKKESFPLTVTSAQKNPTAFYLCASSSTAKSYEQYFGPGTRLTVT.

The gene calls are TRBV7-2 and TRBJ1-1, with 8 nucleotides matching TRBD1. V lost 5 bases and J lost 2; bases outside the gene matches: 1. The CDR3 totals 13 residues. Germline V CDR1 and CDR2: SGHTA, FQGNSA. For the CDR3, the DNA is TGTGCCAGCAGCGGACAGGGCAACACTGAAGCTTTCTTT. Protein: CASSGQGNTEAFF. The full variable domain, its missing parts supplied by reference TRBV7-2 and TRBJ1-1, is GAGVSQSPSNKVTEKGKDVELRCDPISGHTALYWYRQSLGQGLEFLIYFQGNSAPDKSGLPSDRFSAERTGGSVSTLTIQRTQQEDSAVYLCASSGQGNTEAFFGQGTRLTVV.

The J gene is TRBJ1-6, the V gene TRBV4-1, with D perhaps matching TRBD1 (5 bases). CDR3 length equals 13 residues. The ends were cut back, 1 base at V and 7 bases at J, with 5 bases in the middle. Germline CDR1 and CDR2: MGHRA and YSYEKL. The CDR3 region has the DNA TGCGCCAGCAGCCAAGCAGGGAATTCACCCCTCCACTTT. Translating gives CASSQAGNSPLHF.